The 10 T cell receptor beta chains in this list originate from one sample, sequenced in a study of CD8 T cells in ankylosing spondylitis. Each CDR3 protein is one row after TCRdb ran MiXCR on the 5' RACE reads. The data hold hundreds of thousands of distinct CDR3 sequences, with over 9.5% observed a single time. Material for sequencing was blood, either unsorted or a sorted T cell fraction (not recorded which). The receptors originated from a male donor with ankylosing spondylitis or in good health (not recorded which).

The table lists this clonotype with many counts. J is TRBJ1-3 and V is TRBV21-1; the table's D call, TRBD1, has no DNA check behind it. TRBV21-1 is noted as a pseudogene. The CDR3 has 17 residues. CDR3 nucleotide sequence: TGTGCCAGCAGCAAAGGGTCCCACGGTAGCTCTGGAAACACCATATATTTT. It translates to CASSKGSHGSSGNTIYF.

This clonotype was observed a handful of times. The CDR3 protein is CSVETGSNEAFF. DNA of the CDR3: TGCAGCGTTGAGACAGGGTCTAATGAAGCTTTCTTT. The chain links TRBV29-1 to TRBJ1-1; 7 bases agree with TRBD1. With V trimmed by 3 bases and J by 7 bases, 5 bases remained unmatched. Per germline, CDR1 SQVTM and CDR2 ANQGSEA. The CDR3 is 12 residues long.

This clonotype was detected a few times. The germline gene is not matched at one end of the junction; a read error may be the cause. The V and J genes are TRBV3-1 and TRBJ2-5; a weak D match, TRBD2 (6 bases). Per the germline V gene, CDR1 is LGHDT and CDR2 is YNNKEL (reference sequence). The CDR3 extends over 13 amino acids. The CDR3 here is CASSQESVTGVCF. CDR3 nucleotide sequence: TGTGCCAGCAGCCAAGAGTCGGTTACGGGGGTATGCTTC.

Regarding this clonotype: This may come from a read error, since a much larger clone is one base off. The chain uses TRBV9 and TRBJ2-5; 7 nucleotides line up with TRBD1. Germline CDR1 and CDR2: SGDLS and YYNGEE. This CDR3 spans 14 amino acids. CDR3 sequence: CASSRTGYQEIQYF. The CDR3 nucleotides read TGTGCCAGCAGCCGGACAGGCTACCAAGAGATCCAGTACTTC.

This clonotype has a count of ten or more. The gene calls are TRBV12-3 or TRBV12-4 and TRBJ1-2; D gene unclear. The germline V and J ends were trimmed by 3 bases and 3 bases, with 11 bases remaining between them. This CDR3 is built from 14 residues. Written as DNA, the CDR3 is TGTGCCAGCAGTTTCTCTTCGGATGACTATGGCTACACCTTC. Its protein product is CASSFSSDDYGYTF.

This clonotype came up a few times. V gene TRBV20-1 combines with J gene TRBJ2-7; no reliable D call. The germline gives CDR1 DFQATT, CDR2 SNEGSKA (reference sequence). The CDR3 totals 14 residues. V was pared by 1 base and J by 4 bases, with 14 bases between. The CDR3 nucleotides read TGCAGTGCTAGAGCAAGGACGAAGGATTACGAGCAGTACTTC. It encodes CSARARTKDYEQYF.

A few counts support this clonotype. The V gene is TRBV6-5, the J gene TRBJ2-2, with D maybe TRBD2 (6 bases). Trimming took 2 bases from V and 7 from J, leaving 14 bases between them. The germline V gene has CDR1 MNHEY and CDR2 SVGAGI. The CDR3 is made up of 15 amino acids. CDR3 nucleotides: TGTGCCAGCAGTTACGGGACTGGGAGTTTCGGGGAGCTGTTTTTT. It codes for CASSYGTGSFGELFF.

This clonotype was observed at least ten times. The chain carries TRBV7-9 and TRBJ1-1, with TRBD1 identical over 8 bases. Germline CDR1 is SEHNR and CDR2 is FQNEAQ (reference sequence). The CDR3 has 15 residues. Losses at the gene ends were 3 bases for V and 5 bases for J; bases not matched to a gene: 8. CDR3 residues: CASSLTDRGRTEAFF. CDR3 bases: TGTGCCAGCAGCTTGACCGACAGGGGTAGGACTGAAGCTTTCTTT.

The sample holds many counts of this clonotype. The genes are TRBV20-1 and TRBJ2-2; TRBD2 matches at 10 bases. The CDR3 extends over 17 amino acids. J was trimmed by 2 bases and V by 0 bases; bases with no gene match: 6. The germline V gene has CDR1 DFQATT and CDR2 SNEGSKA (reference sequence). CDR3 nucleotide sequence: TGCAGTGCTAGAGATGGGCTAGCGGGGGCCAACACCGGGGAGCTGTTTTTT. This gives the protein CSARDGLAGANTGELFF.

This clonotype was recorded at least ten times. V is TRBV5-1 and J is TRBJ1-2; tentatively, D is TRBD1 (5 bases). V lost 0 bases to trimming and J lost 7 bases, with 16 bases between them. The germline gives CDR1 SGHRS, CDR2 YFSETQ. The CDR3 is 15 residues long. The chain's CDR3 is CASSLEAAEQGGYTF. CDR3 DNA: TGCGCCAGCAGCTTGGAGGCAGCCGAGCAGGGTGGCTACACCTTC. Supplemented by reference TRBV5-1 and TRBJ1-2, the full variable domain reads KAGVTQTPRYLIKTRGQQVTLSCSPISGHRSVSWYQQTPGQGLQFLFEYFSETQRNKGNFPGRFSGRQFSNSRSEMNVSTLELGDSALYLCASSLEAAEQGGYTFGSGTRLTVV.